This T cell receptor beta chain was observed in a study of Ad26.COV2.S vaccination and SARS-CoV-2 variants. Study at large: Ad26.COV2.S arm of COV1001 included the donor. Study-level findings and limits: Spike-specific TCR breadth in vaccine recipients exceeded that seen in placebo recipients.

Specified treatment: over 15 received Ad26.COV2.S at low or high dose, single or two shots; roughly 5 received placebo; per-sample allocation not given. It was on day 63 after the first vaccine or placebo injection that samples were taken. Aged 18-55 years, donor was enrolled in Boston in the early 2020s. Expressing Wuhan-strain SARS-CoV-2 spike, an Ad26 vector served as the vaccine. In the case of this clone: Antigen specificity is unknown.

This table comes from immunoSEQ multiplex PCR, and its TCRdb copy is limited to in-frame clones, with some not included. The sample has around 400,000 clones, around 82% seen once. The V gene lost 7 bases and the J gene lost 5 bases, with 17 bases spanning the gap. Germline V gene data show CDR1 as SQVTM and CDR2 as ANQGSEA. The CDR3 spans 13 residues. V is TRBV29-1 and J is TRBJ2-5; D is possibly TRBD1 or TRBD2 (6 bases each). Here the sequenced sample was peripheral blood, taken in a trial of Ad26.COV2.S vaccine versus placebo. The receptor was isolated from a person between 18 and 59 years old who received the Ad26.COV2.S COVID-19 vaccine or a placebo. DNA of the CDR3: TGCAGCGCCGGGTGGGGGGCTAGGGAGACCCAGTACTTC. Translated, it gives CSAGWGARETQYF.